The 18 T cell receptor beta chains listed next were all sequenced from one sample in a study of blood T cell repertoires in COVID-19. The repertoire was sequenced with immunoSEQ multiplex PCR; TCRdb's copy has only in-frame clones and lacks some. The sample lists 100,000 to 150,000 clones; about 87% were seen once. Sequenced sample: peripheral blood. All receptors derive from a woman aged 60-75 years with acute or convalescent COVID-19.

The chain employs TRBV7-3 and TRBJ2-4; TRBD2 matches at 12 bases. After removal of 5 bases from V and 6 bases from J, the junction contained 5 bases not matched to a gene. In germline, CDR1 is SGHTA, CDR2 FQGTGA. This CDR3 is 15 amino acids long. The CDR3 nucleotides read TGTGCCAGCAGCCAGACTAGCGGGAGAGGAAACATTCAGTACTTC. Translation gives CASSQTSGRGNIQYF.

The V call is TRBV7-2, the J call TRBJ2-7, with 12 bases lining up with TRBD2. The V and J ends lost 0 bases and 1 base, in that order; junction bases with no gene match: 7. The CDR3 runs 18 residues. Germline CDR1 reads SGHTA; CDR2 reads FQGNSA. DNA for the CDR3: TGTGCCAGCAGCTTAGCGGCTAGCGGGGGGGCCATGTCCTACGAGCAGTACTTC. It encodes CASSLAASGGAMSYEQYF.

CDR3 residues: CASSFTSTGETQYF. CDR3 DNA sequence: TGTGCCAGCAGCTTTACATCTACAGGGGAGACCCAGTACTTC. The chain carries TRBV9 and TRBJ2-5; possible D gene TRBD1, 6 bases. The CDR3 covers 14 residues. Germline V CDR1 and CDR2: SGDLS, YYNGEE. The V gene lost 4 bases and the J gene lost 5 bases, with 15 bases spanning the gap.

This clone turned up a few times. The gene calls are TRBV13 and TRBJ2-1, with D uncertain. Germline lookup yields CDR1 PRHDT and CDR2 FYEKMQ (reference sequence). The CDR3 runs to 17 residues. Trimming cost V 0 bases and J 0 bases, with 12 bases left between them. The CDR3 reads CASSLGASSSSYNEQFF. CDR3 bases: TGTGCCAGCAGCTTAGGAGCTAGTTCCAGCTCCTACAATGAGCAGTTCTTC.

CDR3 bases: TGTGCCAGCAGTGATCAGGGCACCTGTTTCTTT. Its translation is CASSDQGTCFF. This chain uses TRBV2 with TRBJ1-1, with a tentative D call TRBD1 (5 bases). The CDR3 length is 11 residues. Trimming removed 3 bases from V and 13 bases from J, with 12 bases in between. CDR1 SNHLY and CDR2 FYNNEI come from the germline V gene.

CDR3 in amino acids: CASSPLGIAGGREQYF. CDR3 bases: TGTGCCAGCTCACCCCTAGGGATAGCGGGAGGGCGAGAGCAGTACTTC. V gene TRBV18 combines with J gene TRBJ2-7; 11 nucleotides align to TRBD2. Germline values: CDR1 KGHSH, CDR2 LQKENI. CDR3 size: 16 residues. Unmatched junction bases numbered 11, after V lost 3 bases and J lost 7 bases.

The genes are TRBV7-3 and TRBJ2-2, with D tentatively TRBD2 (5 bases). The CDR3 is 15 amino acids. The germline V gene encodes CDR1 SGHTA and CDR2 FQGTGA. V was shortened by 2 bases and J by 8 bases, with 15 bases between the two germline ends. In nucleotides, the CDR3 is TGTGCCAGCAGCTTAGCCCAGGCTACTAGGGGGGAGCTGTTTTTT. Translated: CASSLAQATRGELFF.

This chain links TRBV24-1 with TRBJ2-1; 7 nucleotides match TRBD2. With V trimmed by 5 bases and J by 10 bases, 16 bases remained unmatched. CDR1 KGHDR and CDR2 SFDVKD come from the germline V gene. CDR3 length: 16 amino acids. The CDR3 sequence is CATSASGQGGIGEQFF. Written as DNA, the CDR3 is TGTGCCACCAGTGCTAGCGGCCAAGGAGGGATTGGGGAGCAGTTCTTC.

This chain joins TRBV14 and TRBJ2-1, with TRBD2 matching 10 bases. The CDR3 length is 17 residues. Germline V gene lookup returns CDR1 SGHDN and CDR2 FVKESK. With V trimmed by 3 bases and J by 5 bases, 10 bases remained unmatched. The CDR3 reads CASSQGRGLAGDNEQFF. The CDR3, as DNA: TGTGCCAGCAGCCAGGGGCGGGGGCTAGCGGGAGACAATGAGCAGTTCTTC.

The rearrangement uses TRBV11-3 and TRBJ2-1; TRBD1 agrees at 9 bases. Germline CDR1 reads SGHNT; CDR2 reads YENEEA. The CDR3 covers 14 residues. V gave up 4 bases and J gave up 9 bases; unmatched junction bases: 7. For the CDR3, the DNA is TGTGCCAGCAGCTCTCCCGGACAGGGGATTGAGCAGTTCTTC. Translation: CASSSPGQGIEQFF.

This sequence joins TRBV5-4 and TRBJ2-2, with a possible D match to TRBD2 (6 bases). The V and J ends lost 3 bases and 2 bases respectively, with 11 bases between them. Germline CDR1 is SGHNT and CDR2 is YYREEE (reference sequence). The CDR3 is 15 residues long. CDR3 DNA sequence: TGTGCCAGCAGCTCCCGACTAGAAAACACCGGGGAGCTGTTTTTT. Its translation is CASSSRLENTGELFF.

This clone showed up just a few times. J is TRBJ1-6 and V is TRBV5-4, with 9 bases that match TRBD1. Germline V CDR1 and CDR2: SGHNT, YYREEE (reference sequence). Trimming at V came to 5 bases and at J to 6 bases, leaving 3 bases not matched to a gene. The CDR3 totals 14 residues. The CDR3 here is CASRPDRGNSPLHF. The CDR3 bases are TGTGCCAGCAGACCGGACAGGGGTAATTCACCCCTCCACTTT.

The chain combines TRBV29-1 with TRBJ1-1, with TRBD1 matching over 7 bases. V was clipped by 7 bases and J by 5 bases; unmatched bases: 13. CDR3 length: 14 amino acids. Germline CDR1 SQVTM, CDR2 ANQGSEA. The CDR3: CSASRQGRTTEAFF. The CDR3 DNA reads as TGCAGCGCCTCCCGACAGGGTAGAACGACTGAAGCTTTCTTT.

The chain recombines TRBV11-3 with TRBJ1-2; 11 nucleotides agree with TRBD1. With 5 bases clipped from V and 8 bases from J, the junction kept 7 bases outside the gene matches. This CDR3 contains 14 residues. Looked up from germline, CDR1 is SGHNT and CDR2 is YENEEA. CDR3 protein: CASSRGQGVGGYTF. The CDR3 region has the DNA TGTGCCAGCAGCCGGGGACAGGGGGTAGGAGGCTACACCTTC.

The J gene is TRBJ1-4, the V gene TRBV24-1; D remains unclear. Germline CDR1 is KGHDR and CDR2 is SFDVKD. V dropped 3 bases and J dropped 4 bases, with 14 bases sitting between them. The CDR3 spans 16 residues. The chain's CDR3 is CATSDTSLGFNEKLFF. In DNA, the CDR3 is TGTGCCACCAGTGATACTAGTTTGGGGTTTAATGAAAAACTGTTTTTT.

The V and J genes are TRBV4-1 and TRBJ1-1; D is unresolved. This CDR3 is built from 15 residues. Germline V gives CDR1 MGHRA, CDR2 YSYEKL. V was pared by 1 base and J by 0 bases, with 9 bases between. CDR3 nucleotides: TGCGCCAGCAGCCAAGGTTTACAGTTGAACACTGAAGCTTTCTTT. It codes for CASSQGLQLNTEAFF.

Here the CDR3 DNA reads TGTGCCAGCAGCCCCCTAACAGGGCGGAACACTGAAGCTTTCTTT. Encoded protein: CASSPLTGRNTEAFF. V gene TRBV28 combines with J gene TRBJ1-1, with D possibly being TRBD1 (6 bases). The CDR3 runs 15 residues. V dropped 6 bases and J dropped 1 base, with 15 bases sitting between them. Germline CDR1 MDHEN, CDR2 SYDVKM.

The chain has TRBV3-1 (or the pseudogene TRBV3-2) and TRBJ2-1; 10 bases map to TRBD2. Trimming removed 5 bases from V and 4 bases from J; junction bases left unmatched: 5. The CDR3 covers 15 residues. The V gene's germline CDR1 is LGHDT and CDR2 YNNKEL (reference sequence). The CDR3 sequence: CASSASGRVYNEQFF. CDR3 coding DNA: TGTGCCAGCAGCGCCAGCGGGAGGGTTTACAATGAGCAGTTCTTC.